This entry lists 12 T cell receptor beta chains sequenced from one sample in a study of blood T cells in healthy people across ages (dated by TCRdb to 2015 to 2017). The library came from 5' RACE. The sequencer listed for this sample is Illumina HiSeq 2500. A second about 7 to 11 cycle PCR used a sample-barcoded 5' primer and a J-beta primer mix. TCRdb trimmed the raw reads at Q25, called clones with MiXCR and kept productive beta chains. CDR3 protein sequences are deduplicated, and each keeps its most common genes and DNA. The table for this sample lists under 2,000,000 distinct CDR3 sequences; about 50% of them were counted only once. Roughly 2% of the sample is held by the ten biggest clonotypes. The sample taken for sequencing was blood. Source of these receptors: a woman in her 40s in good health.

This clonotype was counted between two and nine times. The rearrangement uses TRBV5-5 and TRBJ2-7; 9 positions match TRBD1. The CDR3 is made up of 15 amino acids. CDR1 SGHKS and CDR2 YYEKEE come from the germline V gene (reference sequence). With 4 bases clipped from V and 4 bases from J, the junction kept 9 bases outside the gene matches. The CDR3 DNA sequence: TGTGCCAGCAGCCTGGGGGACAGGGTTTGGTACGAGCAGTACTTC. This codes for CASSLGDRVWYEQYF. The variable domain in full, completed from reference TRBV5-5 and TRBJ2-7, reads DAGVTQSPTHLIKTRGQQVTLRCSPISGHKSVSWYQQVLGQGPQFIFQYYEKEERGRGNFPDRFSARQFPNYSSELNVNALLLGDSALYLCASSLGDRVWYEQYFGPGTRLTVT.

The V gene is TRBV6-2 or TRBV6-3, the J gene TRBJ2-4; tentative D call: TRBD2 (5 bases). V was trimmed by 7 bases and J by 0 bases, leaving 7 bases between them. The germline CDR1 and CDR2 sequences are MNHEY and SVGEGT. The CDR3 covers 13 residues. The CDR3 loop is CASMEAAKNIQYF. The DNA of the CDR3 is TGTGCCAGCATGGAGGCAGCCAAAAACATTCAGTACTTC.

The CDR3 bases are TGTGCCAGCCGGGGGTCCGGGGAAAAACTGTTTTTT. Translating gives CASRGSGEKLFF. V is TRBV3-1 and J is TRBJ1-4; a possible D gene is TRBD1 (5 bases). V lost 8 bases and J 8 bases, leaving 12 bases between the germline ends. This CDR3 is built from 12 residues. Germline V lookup: CDR1 LGHDT, CDR2 YNNKEL (reference sequence). The whole variable domain, filled in from reference TRBV3-1 and TRBJ1-4, reads DTAVSQTPKYLVTQMGNDKSIKCEQNLGHDTMYWYKQDSKKFLKIMFSYNNKELIINETVPNRFSPKSPDKAHLNLHINSLELGDSAVYFCASRGSGEKLFFGSGTQLSVL.

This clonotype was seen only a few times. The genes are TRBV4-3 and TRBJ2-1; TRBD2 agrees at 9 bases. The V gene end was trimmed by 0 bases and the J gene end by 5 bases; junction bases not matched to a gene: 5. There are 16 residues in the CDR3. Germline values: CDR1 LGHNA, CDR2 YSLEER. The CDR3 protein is CASSQDVAGGDNEQFF. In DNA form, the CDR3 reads TGCGCCAGCAGCCAAGATGTGGCGGGGGGGGACAATGAGCAGTTCTTC.

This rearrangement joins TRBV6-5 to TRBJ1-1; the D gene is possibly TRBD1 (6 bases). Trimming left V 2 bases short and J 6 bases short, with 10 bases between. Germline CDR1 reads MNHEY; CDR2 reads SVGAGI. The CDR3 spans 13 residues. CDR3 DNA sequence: TGTGCCAGCAGTTACAGAGGGGGGTCTGAAGCTTTCTTT. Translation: CASSYRGGSEAFF.

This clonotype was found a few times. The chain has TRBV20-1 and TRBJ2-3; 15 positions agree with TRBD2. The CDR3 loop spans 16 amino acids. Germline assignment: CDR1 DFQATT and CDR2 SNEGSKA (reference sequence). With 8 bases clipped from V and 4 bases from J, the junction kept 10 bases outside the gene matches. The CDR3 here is CSPPGLAGGWADTQYF. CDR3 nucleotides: TGCAGTCCCCCTGGACTAGCGGGGGGGTGGGCAGATACGCAGTATTTT.

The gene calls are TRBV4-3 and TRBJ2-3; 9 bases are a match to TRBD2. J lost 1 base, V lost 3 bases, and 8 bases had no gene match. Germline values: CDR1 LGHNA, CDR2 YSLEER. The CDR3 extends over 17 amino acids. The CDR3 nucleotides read TGCGCCAGCAGCCACTATAGCGGGGGCGGAGGCACAGATACGCAGTATTTT. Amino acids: CASSHYSGGGGTDTQYF.

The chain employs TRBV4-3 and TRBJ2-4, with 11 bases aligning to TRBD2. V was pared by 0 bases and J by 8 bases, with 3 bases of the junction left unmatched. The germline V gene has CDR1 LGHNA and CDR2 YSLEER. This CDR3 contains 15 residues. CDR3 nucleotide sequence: TGCGCCAGCAGCCAAGATCCTAGCGGGGGGTACATTCAGTACTTC. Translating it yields CASSQDPSGGYIQYF.

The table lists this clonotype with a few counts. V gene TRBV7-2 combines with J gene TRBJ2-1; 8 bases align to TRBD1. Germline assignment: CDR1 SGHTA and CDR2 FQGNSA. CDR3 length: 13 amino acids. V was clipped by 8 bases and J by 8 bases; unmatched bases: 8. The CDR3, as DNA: TGTGCCAGCGCCACAGGGGGTGGGGATGAGCAGTTCTTC. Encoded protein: CASATGGGDEQFF.

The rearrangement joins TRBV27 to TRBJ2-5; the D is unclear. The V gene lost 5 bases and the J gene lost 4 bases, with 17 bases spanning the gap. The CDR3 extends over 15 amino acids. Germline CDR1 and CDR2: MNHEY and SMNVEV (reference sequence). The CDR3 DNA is TGTGCCAGCAGTCCTAACAGCATTTATGGAGAGACCCAGTACTTC. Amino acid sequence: CASSPNSIYGETQYF.

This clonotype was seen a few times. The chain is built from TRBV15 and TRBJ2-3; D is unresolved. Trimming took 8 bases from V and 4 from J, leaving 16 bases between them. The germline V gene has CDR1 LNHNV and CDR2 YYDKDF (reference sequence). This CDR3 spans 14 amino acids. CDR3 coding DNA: TGTGCCACCTCTTCCGGGCCGCCTTCAGATACGCAGTATTTT. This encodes CATSSGPPSDTQYF.

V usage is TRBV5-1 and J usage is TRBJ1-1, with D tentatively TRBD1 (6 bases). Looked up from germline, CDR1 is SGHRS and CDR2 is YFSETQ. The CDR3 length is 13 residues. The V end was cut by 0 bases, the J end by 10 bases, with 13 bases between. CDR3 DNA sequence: TGCGCCAGCAGCTTGGAAGGGACATTAGGAGCTTTCTTT. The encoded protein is CASSLEGTLGAFF.